This T cell receptor beta chain was retrieved from a study of CD8 T cells in ankylosing spondylitis. V shed 0 bases, J shed 6 bases, and the junction held 6 bases outside the gene matches. The length of the CDR3 is 17 residues. The V gene's germline CDR1 is SGHTA and CDR2 FQGNSA. Study-level findings and limits: Disease-linked clones reportedly showed significant enrichment in matched ankylosing spondylitis synovial fluid. Seemingly characteristic of ankylosing spondylitis blood was a TCR beta motif consisting of eight highly homologous variants.

MiXCR, run by TCRdb on the 5' RACE reads, gives a single entry per CDR3 protein. The sample consists of 700,000 or so distinct CDR3 sequences, roughly 19% of them appearing once. This clonotype was detected only a few times. The antigen remains unidentified. The gene calls are TRBV7-2 and TRBJ1-5; 12 nucleotides agree with TRBD1. The specimen sequenced was blood, either unsorted or a sorted T cell fraction (not recorded which). The sequence was collected from a male donor with ankylosing spondylitis. The CDR3, as DNA: TGTGCCAGCAGCTTAGCGGGACAGGGGGCTCTGGGTCAGCCCCAGCATTTT. Translated, it gives CASSLAGQGALGQPQHF.